The rows below give T cell receptor beta chains drawn from one sample of a study of OX40 agonist ivuxolimab in advanced cancers. The repertoire was sequenced with immunoSEQ multiplex PCR; TCRdb's copy has only in-frame clones and lacks some. This sample has about 30,000 clones; around 82% occur once, and the top ten carry 22%. Specimen: CD4+ or CD8+ T cells sorted from blood, collected in a trial of the OX40 agonist ivuxolimab. These TCRs come from an adult with an advanced solid tumor such as melanoma, head and neck, liver or kidney cancer. Both conserved end residues are part of each CDR3. The order of the fields is CDR3 DNA, CDR3 protein, clone size, J gene, D gene, V gene. D genes are given only for firm matches. Size values are once, few and many counts, or a class for expanded clones, and some rows have none.

TGTGCCAGCAGCTTGGAAGAGCGGGAGGTGTACAATGAGCAGTTCTTC | CASSLEEREVYNEQFF | NA | TRBJ2-1 | TRBD2 | TRBV5-4
TGTGCCAGCAGCTTAGACCAGGGAGGCACTGAAGCTTTCTTT | CASSLDQGGTEAFF | NA | TRBJ1-1 | NA | TRBV7-8
TGTGCCAGCAGCTTAGTCTATGGCTACACCTTC | CASSLVYGYTF | NA | TRBJ1-2 | NA | TRBV7-2
TGTGCCAGCAGTGACTCTTGGGCCGGGGAGCTGTTTTTT | CASSDSWAGELFF | NA | TRBJ2-2 | NA | TRBV6-4
TGTGCCAGCAGCTTTCTGTCCCCGGCCTACGAGCAGTACTTC | CASSFLSPAYEQYF | few | TRBJ2-7 | NA | TRBV7-9
TGTGCCAGCAGCTTAGCAGCTAACTATGGCTACACCTTC | CASSLAANYGYTF | NA | TRBJ1-2 | NA | TRBV7-2
TGCGCCAGCAGCCAAGAAGCGGGGAGGGTAGATACGCAGTATTTT | CASSQEAGRVDTQYF | NA | TRBJ2-3 | TRBD2 | TRBV4-3
TGTGCCAGCAGCTTATCTAGACTCTCGGGCCCACCCAACGTCCTGACTTTC | CASSLSRLSGPPNVLTF | NA | TRBJ2-6 | NA | TRBV7-9
TGTGCCAGCAGTTTAGGGGGGGACACTGAAGCTTTCTTT | CASSLGGDTEAFF | few | TRBJ1-1 | NA | TRBV28
TGTGCCAGCAGTTTAACGACTAGCGGCTACAATGAGCAGTTCTTC | CASSLTTSGYNEQFF | once | TRBJ2-1 | TRBD2 | TRBV28
TGTGCCAGCAGTTCAGGACAGGGGATCAATGAAAAACTGTTTTTT | CASSSGQGINEKLFF | NA | TRBJ1-4 | TRBD1 | TRBV2
TGTGCCAGCAGCTGGCGCGGGGGAGACCAAGAGACCCAGTACTTC | CASSWRGGDQETQYF | NA | TRBJ2-5 | TRBD2 | TRBV11-2
TGTGCCAGCAGGAAGGGGGACAATTCACCCCTCCACTTT | CASRKGDNSPLHF | NA | TRBJ1-6 | NA | TRBV16
TGCGCCAGCAGCCTCGACACGACCACAGGGGTGTCCGGCTACACCTTC | CASSLDTTTGVSGYTF | few | TRBJ1-2 | TRBD1 | TRBV4-3
TGCGCCAGCAGTGAGTCGATTGGACAGAGCTACGAGCAGTACTTC | CASSESIGQSYEQYF | once | TRBJ2-7 | NA | TRBV10-1
TGCAGTGCCCCGTGGGGATACGAGCAGTACTTC | CSAPWGYEQYF | NA | TRBJ2-7 | NA | TRBV20-1
TGTGCCAGCAAGCGGGACGCGTCGGGGGAGCTGTTTTTT | CASKRDASGELFF | once | TRBJ2-2 | TRBD2 | TRBV9
TGTGCCAGCAGCCCGGGGCAAAGCAATCAGCCCCAGCATTTT | CASSPGQSNQPQHF | NA | TRBJ1-5 | NA | TRBV9
TGTGCCAGCACATCCGATCTCGGCGAGCAGTACTTC | CASTSDLGEQYF | NA | TRBJ2-7 | NA | TRBV7-9
TGTGCCATCAGTGAGGGCGGCACCGCAGCAGGGACTGAAGCTTTCTTT | CAISEGGTAAGTEAFF | NA | TRBJ1-1 | NA | TRBV10-3
TGTGCCAGCTCACCCACCGGGGAGCTGTTTTTT | CASSPTGELFF | NA | TRBJ2-2 | NA | TRBV18
TGCGCCAGCAGCCGGTGGACAGGGGAAGAGACCCAGTACTTC | CASSRWTGEETQYF | once | TRBJ2-5 | TRBD1 | TRBV5-1
TGTGCCACCAGCAGATACCTTCCGGGACAGGGGTTCGGGGAGCTGTTTTTT | CATSRYLPGQGFGELFF | NA | TRBJ2-2 | TRBD1 | TRBV15
TGTGCCAGCAGCTCAACCGGGACTAGAGGTCCCCAAGAGACCCAGTACTTC | CASSSTGTRGPQETQYF | NA | TRBJ2-5 | TRBD2 | TRBV5-4
TGTGCCAGCAGTTACACGGCGAACACTGAAGCTTTCTTT | CASSYTANTEAFF | NA | TRBJ1-1 | NA | TRBV27
TGTGCCTGGACCCCCGGGGGAGAGCAGTACTTC | CAWTPGGEQYF | NA | TRBJ2-7 | NA | TRBV30
TGTGCCAGCAGTTTAGGAGGTAGCGCTTACGAGCAGTACTTC | CASSLGGSAYEQYF | NA | TRBJ2-7 | NA | TRBV27
TGTGCCAGCAGTGAACTTGGACAGGGCTCCTACGAGCAGTACTTC | CASSELGQGSYEQYF | few | TRBJ2-7 | TRBD1 | TRBV6-1